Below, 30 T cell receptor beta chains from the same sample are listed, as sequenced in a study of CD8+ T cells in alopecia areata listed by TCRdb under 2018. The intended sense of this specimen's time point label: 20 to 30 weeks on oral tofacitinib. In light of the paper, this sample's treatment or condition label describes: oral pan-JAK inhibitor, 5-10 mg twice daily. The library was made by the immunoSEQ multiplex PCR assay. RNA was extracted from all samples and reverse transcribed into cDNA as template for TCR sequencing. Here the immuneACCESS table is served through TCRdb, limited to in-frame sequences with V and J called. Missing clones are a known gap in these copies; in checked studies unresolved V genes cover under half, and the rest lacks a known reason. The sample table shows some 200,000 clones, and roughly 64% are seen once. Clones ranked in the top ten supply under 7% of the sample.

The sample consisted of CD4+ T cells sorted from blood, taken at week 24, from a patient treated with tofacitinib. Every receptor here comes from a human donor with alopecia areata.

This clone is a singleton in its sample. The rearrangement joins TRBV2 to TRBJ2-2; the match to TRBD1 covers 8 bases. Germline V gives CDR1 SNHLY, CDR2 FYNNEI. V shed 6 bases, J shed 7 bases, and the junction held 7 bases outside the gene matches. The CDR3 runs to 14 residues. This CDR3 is CASRADRDNGELFF. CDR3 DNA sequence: TGTGCCAGCAGGGCGGACAGGGATAACGGGGAGCTGTTTTTT.

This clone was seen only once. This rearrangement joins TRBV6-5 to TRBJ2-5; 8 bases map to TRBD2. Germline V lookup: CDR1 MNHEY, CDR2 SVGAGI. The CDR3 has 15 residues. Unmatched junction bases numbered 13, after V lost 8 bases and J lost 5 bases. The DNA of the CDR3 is TGTGCCAGCTCCTCCGGGACTAGGTCTTGGGAGACCCAGTACTTC. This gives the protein CASSSGTRSWETQYF.

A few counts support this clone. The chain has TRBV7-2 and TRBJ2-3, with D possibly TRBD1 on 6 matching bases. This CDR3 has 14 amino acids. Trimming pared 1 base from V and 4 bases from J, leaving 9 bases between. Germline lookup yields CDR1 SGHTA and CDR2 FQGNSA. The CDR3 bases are TGTGCCAGCAGCTTAGACAGGGAGTCAGATACGCAGTATTTT. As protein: CASSLDRESDTQYF.

CDR3 sequence: CAIVSSPGTDTQYF. The CDR3 DNA reads TGTGCCATCGTGTCCTCCCCTGGCACAGATACGCAGTATTTT. The chain employs TRBV10-3 and TRBJ2-3; unclear D gene. The CDR3 is 14 residues long. The ends were cut back, 8 bases at V and 1 base at J, with 13 bases in the middle. Germline CDR1 reads ENHRY; CDR2 reads SYGVKD.

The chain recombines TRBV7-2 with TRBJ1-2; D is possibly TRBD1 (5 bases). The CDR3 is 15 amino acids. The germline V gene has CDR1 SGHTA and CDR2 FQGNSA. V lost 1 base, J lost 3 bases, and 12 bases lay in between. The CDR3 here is CASSLEGAPHYGYTF. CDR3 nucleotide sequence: TGTGCCAGCAGCTTAGAAGGGGCGCCTCACTATGGCTACACCTTC.

DNA for the CDR3: TGTGCCAGCAGCGCCGGGACACAAGTTTACAATGAGCAGTTCTTC. It translates to CASSAGTQVYNEQFF. The chain joins TRBV14 to TRBJ2-1; D is possibly TRBD1 (6 bases). Trimming cost V 5 bases and J 4 bases, with 15 bases left between them. This CDR3 has 15 residues. Per the germline V gene, CDR1 is SGHDN and CDR2 is FVKESK.

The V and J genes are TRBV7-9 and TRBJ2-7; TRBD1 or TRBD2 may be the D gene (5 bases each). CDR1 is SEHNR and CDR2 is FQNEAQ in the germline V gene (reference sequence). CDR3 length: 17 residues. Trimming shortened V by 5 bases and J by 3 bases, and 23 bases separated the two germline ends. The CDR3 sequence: CASSEAPGRTGNYEQYF. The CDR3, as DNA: TGTGCCAGCAGCGAAGCCCCGGGACGGACGGGCAACTACGAGCAGTACTTC.

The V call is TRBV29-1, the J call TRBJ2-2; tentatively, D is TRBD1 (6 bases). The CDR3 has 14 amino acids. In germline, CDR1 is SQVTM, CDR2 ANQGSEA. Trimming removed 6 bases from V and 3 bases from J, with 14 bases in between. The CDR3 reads CSVNRVGDTGELFF. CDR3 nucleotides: TGCAGCGTGAACAGGGTAGGGGACACCGGGGAGCTGTTTTTT.

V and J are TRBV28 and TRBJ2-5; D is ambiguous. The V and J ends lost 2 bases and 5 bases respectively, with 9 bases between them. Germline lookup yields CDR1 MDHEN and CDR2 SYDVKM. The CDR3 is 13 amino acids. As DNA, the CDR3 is TGTGCCAGCAGTTTAGGGATCCGGGAGACCCAGTACTTC. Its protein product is CASSLGIRETQYF. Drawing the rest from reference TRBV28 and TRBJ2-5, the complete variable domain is DVKVTQSSRYLVKRTGEKVFLECVQDMDHENMFWYRQDPGLGLRLIYFSYDVKMKEKGDIPEGYSVSREKKERFSLILESASTNQTSMYLCASSLGIRETQYFGPGTRLLVL.

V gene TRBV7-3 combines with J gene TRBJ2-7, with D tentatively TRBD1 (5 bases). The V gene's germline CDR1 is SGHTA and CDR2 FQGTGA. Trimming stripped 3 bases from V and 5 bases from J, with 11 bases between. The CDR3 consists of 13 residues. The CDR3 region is CASSLDTLNEQYF. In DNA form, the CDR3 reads TGTGCCAGCAGCTTGGACACTTTAAACGAGCAGTACTTC.

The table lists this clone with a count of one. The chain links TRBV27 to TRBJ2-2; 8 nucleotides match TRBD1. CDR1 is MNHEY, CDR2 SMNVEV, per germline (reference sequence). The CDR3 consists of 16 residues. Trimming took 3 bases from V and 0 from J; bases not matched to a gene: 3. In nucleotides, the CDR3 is TGTGCCAGCAGTTTCTGGGACAGGACGAACACCGGGGAGCTGTTTTTT. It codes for CASSFWDRTNTGELFF.

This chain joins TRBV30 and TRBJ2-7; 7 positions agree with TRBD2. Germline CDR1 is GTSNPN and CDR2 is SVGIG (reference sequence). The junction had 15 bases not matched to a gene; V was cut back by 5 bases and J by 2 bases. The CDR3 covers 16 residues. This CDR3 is CAWSSWRAGPTYEQYF. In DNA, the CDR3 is TGTGCCTGGTCGTCATGGAGAGCGGGGCCCACCTACGAGCAGTACTTC.

The DNA for the CDR3 is TGCGCCAGCAGCTTGGACAGGGTTCGGCACGAGCAGTACTTC. Translated: CASSLDRVRHEQYF. The chain is built from TRBV5-1 and TRBJ2-7; TRBD1 is a possible D gene (6 bases). Trimming cost V 0 bases and J 5 bases, with 12 bases left between them. The CDR3 length is 14 residues. Per germline, CDR1 SGHRS and CDR2 YFSETQ.

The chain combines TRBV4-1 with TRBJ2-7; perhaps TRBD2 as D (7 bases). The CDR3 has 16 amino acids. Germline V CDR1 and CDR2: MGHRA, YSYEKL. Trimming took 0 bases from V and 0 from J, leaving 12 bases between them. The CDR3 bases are TGCGCCAGCAGCCAAGATTCGGCGGGGGCCTCCTACGAGCAGTACTTC. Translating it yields CASSQDSAGASYEQYF.

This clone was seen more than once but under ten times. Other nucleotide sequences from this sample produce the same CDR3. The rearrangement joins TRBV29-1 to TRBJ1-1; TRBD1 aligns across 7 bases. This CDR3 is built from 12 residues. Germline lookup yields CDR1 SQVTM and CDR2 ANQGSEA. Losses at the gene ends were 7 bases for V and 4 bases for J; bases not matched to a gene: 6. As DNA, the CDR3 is TGCAGCGGCGGCCAGGGGGGCACTGAAGCTTTCTTT. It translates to CSGGQGGTEAFF.

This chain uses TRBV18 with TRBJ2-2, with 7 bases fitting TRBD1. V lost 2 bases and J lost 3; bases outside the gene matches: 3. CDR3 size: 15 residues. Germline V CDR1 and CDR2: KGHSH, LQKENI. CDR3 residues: CASSPGTDDTGELFF. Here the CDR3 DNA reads TGTGCCAGCTCACCAGGGACAGACGACACCGGGGAGCTGTTTTTT.

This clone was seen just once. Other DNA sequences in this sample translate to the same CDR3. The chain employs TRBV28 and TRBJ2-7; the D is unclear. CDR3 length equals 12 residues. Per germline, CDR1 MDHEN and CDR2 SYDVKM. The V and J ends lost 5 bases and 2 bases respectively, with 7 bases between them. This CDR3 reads CASSLPPYEQYF. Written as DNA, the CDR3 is TGTGCCAGCAGTCTACCACCCTACGAGCAGTACTTC.

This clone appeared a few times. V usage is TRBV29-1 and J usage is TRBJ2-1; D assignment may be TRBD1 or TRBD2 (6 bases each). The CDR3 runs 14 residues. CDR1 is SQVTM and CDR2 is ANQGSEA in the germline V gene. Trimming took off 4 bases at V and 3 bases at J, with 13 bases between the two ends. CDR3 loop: CSVVWGAVYNEQFF. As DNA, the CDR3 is TGCAGCGTTGTGTGGGGGGCGGTCTACAATGAGCAGTTCTTC.

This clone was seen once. In DNA, the CDR3 is TGTGCCAGCAGCTCCTGGACTAGCATCGGGGAGCAGTTCTTC. It codes for CASSSWTSIGEQFF. V and J are TRBV7-2 and TRBJ2-1, with 8 bases that match TRBD2. V was pared by 4 bases and J by 10 bases, with 9 bases of the junction left unmatched. Germline CDR1 reads SGHTA; CDR2 reads FQGNSA. CDR3 size: 14 residues.

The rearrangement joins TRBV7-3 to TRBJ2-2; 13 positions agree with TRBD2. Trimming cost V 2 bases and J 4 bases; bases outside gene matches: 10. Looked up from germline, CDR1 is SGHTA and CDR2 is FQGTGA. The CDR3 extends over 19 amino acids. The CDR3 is CASSLSGTSGATPTGELFF. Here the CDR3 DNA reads TGTGCCAGCAGCTTATCCGGGACTAGCGGGGCTACACCCACCGGGGAGCTGTTTTTT.

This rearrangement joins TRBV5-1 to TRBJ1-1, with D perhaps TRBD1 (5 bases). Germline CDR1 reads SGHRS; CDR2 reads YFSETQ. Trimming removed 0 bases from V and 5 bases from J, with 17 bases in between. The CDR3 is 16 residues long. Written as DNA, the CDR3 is TGCGCCAGCAGCTTGGCACCCGGGACCAGCGGGACTGAAGCTTTCTTT. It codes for CASSLAPGTSGTEAFF.

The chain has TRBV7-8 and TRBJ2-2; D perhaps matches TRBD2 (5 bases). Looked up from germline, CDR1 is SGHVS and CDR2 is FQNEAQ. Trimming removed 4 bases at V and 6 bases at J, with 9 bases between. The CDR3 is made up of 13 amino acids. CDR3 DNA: TGTGCCAGCAGCTCTAGCCGTGCCGGGGAGCTGTTTTTT. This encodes CASSSSRAGELFF.

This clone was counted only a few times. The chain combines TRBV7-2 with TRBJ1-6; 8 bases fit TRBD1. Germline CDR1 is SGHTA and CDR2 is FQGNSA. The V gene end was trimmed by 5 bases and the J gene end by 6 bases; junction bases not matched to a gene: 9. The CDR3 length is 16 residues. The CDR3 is CASSPDRGNSNSPLHF. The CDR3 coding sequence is TGTGCCAGCAGCCCAGACAGGGGAAACTCTAATTCACCCCTCCACTTT.

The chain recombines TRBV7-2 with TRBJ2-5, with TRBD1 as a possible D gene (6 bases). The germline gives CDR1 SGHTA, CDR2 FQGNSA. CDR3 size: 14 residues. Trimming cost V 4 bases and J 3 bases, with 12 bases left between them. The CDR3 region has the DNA TGTGCCAGCAGCTCACAGGGATGGGAAGAGACCCAGTACTTC. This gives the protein CASSSQGWEETQYF.

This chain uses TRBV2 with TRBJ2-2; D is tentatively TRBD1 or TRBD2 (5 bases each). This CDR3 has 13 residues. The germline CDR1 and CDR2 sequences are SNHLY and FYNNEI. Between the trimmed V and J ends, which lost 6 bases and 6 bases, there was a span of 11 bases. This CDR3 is CASSQGPAGELFF. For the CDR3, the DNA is TGTGCCAGCAGCCAGGGACCAGCCGGGGAGCTGTTTTTT.

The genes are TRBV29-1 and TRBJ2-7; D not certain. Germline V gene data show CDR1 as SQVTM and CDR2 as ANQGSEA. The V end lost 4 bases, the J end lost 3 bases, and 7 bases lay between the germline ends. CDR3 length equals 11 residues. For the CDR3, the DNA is TGCAGCGTTGTCGAACGCTACGAGCAGTACTTC. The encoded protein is CSVVERYEQYF.

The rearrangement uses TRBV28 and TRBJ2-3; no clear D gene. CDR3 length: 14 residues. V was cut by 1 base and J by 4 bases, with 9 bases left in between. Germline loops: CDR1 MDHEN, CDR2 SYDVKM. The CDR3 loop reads CASSLFGSSDTQYF. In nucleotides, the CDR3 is TGTGCCAGCAGTTTATTCGGGTCATCAGATACGCAGTATTTT.

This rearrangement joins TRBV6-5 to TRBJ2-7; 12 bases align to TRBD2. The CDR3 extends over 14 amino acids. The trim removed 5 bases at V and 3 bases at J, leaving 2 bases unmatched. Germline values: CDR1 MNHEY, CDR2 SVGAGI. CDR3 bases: TGTGCCAGCAGTCGACTAGCGGGAGACTACGAGCAGTACTTC. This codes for CASSRLAGDYEQYF.

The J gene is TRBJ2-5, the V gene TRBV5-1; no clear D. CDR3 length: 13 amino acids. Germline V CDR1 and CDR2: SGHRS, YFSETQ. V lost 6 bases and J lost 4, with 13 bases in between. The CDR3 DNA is TGCGCCAGCATTGATGCTCTGGGAGAGACCCAGTACTTC. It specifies CASIDALGETQYF.

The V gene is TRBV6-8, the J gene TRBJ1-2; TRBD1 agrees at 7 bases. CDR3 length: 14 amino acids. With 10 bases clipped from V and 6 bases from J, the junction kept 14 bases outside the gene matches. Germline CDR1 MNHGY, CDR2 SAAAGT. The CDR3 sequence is CANSRQGSLDGYTF. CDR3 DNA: TGTGCCAACTCAAGACAGGGTTCCTTGGATGGCTACACCTTC.